The clone carrying this TCR beta chain was counted at least ten times. Its specificity is unknown. This entry belongs to a study of regulatory T cells in long-lasting Graves disease. Per germline, CDR1 SGHNT and CDR2 YENEEA. This CDR3 contains 14 residues. The junction had 5 bases not matched to a gene; V was cut back by 3 bases and J by 4 bases. The time point here: newly diagnosed GD, antithyroid drugs for less than 3 months. There was RNA extracted from PBMCs, and the TCR library was made from it. In building TCR beta libraries, iRepertoire HTBI primers were used together with Arm-PCR of CDR3 regions. In the authors' workflow: Samples revealed 60 to 70 TRBV and 14 TRBJ segments. TCRdb ran MiXCR on the multiplex PCR reads and lists one entry per CDR3 protein. The V and J calls reflect TCRdb's pipeline rather than the authors' work. This sample carries about 440,000 distinct CDR3 sequences, just under 15% of them seen once, and the ten largest clones take roughly 17%.

Study conclusions and caveats: Favored gene segments in persistent disease were TRBV28, TRBJ1-2 and TRBJ2-5.

This sample was shared with a second study, whose subject was T cells in Graves' hyperthyroidism and ophthalmopathy. That work states: First-round RT-PCR with HTBI primers amplified the TCR CDR3 region. Separation of ophthalmopathy from stable hyperthyroidism was achieved by a 13 V-J model.

The chain couples TRBV11-3 to TRBJ1-2, with TRBD1 matching over 7 bases. Sequences were derived from peripheral blood mononuclear cells (PBMCs), sampled at new diagnosis, from a patient treated with antithyroid drugs. This clonotype originated in a woman aged 25 to 39 with Graves disease. Here the CDR3 reads CASSFGDSLYGYTF. The CDR3 DNA reads TGTGCCAGCAGCTTCGGGGACAGCCTCTATGGCTACACCTTC.